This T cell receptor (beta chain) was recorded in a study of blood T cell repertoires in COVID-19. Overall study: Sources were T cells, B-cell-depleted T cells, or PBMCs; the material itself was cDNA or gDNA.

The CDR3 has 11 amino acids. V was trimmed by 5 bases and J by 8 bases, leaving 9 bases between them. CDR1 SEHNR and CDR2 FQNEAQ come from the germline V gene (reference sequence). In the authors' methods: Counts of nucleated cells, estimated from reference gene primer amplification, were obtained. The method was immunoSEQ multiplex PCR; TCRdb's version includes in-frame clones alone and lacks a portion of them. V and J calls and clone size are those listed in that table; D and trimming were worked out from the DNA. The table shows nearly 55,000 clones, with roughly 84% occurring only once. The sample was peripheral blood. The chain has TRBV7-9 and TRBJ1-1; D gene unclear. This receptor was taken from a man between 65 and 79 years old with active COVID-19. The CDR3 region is CASSPYTEAFF. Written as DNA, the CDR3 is TGTGCCAGCAGCCCCTATACGGAAGCTTTCTTT.